This T cell receptor (beta chain) was sequenced in a study of CD8+ T cells in alopecia areata. Specified treatment: oral pan-JAK inhibitor, 5-10 mg twice daily. cDNA prepared by RNA extraction and subsequent reverse transcription served as the template for sequencing. Measured with immunoSEQ multiplex PCR; TCRdb has only the in-frame clones, and not every one. The profile shows about 200,000 clones, 55% to 75% of them singletons. This clone has just a few counts. The clonotype originates from a human donor with alopecia areata. The starting material was CD4+ T cells sorted from blood, obtained at week 24, from a patient treated with tofacitinib.

The CDR3 region has the DNA TGTGCCAGCAGTTATACGGTGAACACTGAAGCTTTCTTT. As protein: CASSYTVNTEAFF. V usage is TRBV7-9 and J usage is TRBJ1-1; D is unclear. Germline V lookup: CDR1 SEHNR, CDR2 FQNEAQ (reference sequence). The ends were cut back, 6 bases at V and 0 bases at J, with 8 bases in the middle. The CDR3 runs to 13 residues. Together with reference TRBV7-9 and TRBJ1-1, the CDR3 gives the full variable domain: DTGVSQNPRHKITKRGQNVTFRCDPISEHNRLYWYRQTLGQGPEFLTYFQNEAQLEKSRLLSDRFSAERPKGSFSTLEIQRTEQGDSAMYLCASSYTVNTEAFFGQGTRLTVV.